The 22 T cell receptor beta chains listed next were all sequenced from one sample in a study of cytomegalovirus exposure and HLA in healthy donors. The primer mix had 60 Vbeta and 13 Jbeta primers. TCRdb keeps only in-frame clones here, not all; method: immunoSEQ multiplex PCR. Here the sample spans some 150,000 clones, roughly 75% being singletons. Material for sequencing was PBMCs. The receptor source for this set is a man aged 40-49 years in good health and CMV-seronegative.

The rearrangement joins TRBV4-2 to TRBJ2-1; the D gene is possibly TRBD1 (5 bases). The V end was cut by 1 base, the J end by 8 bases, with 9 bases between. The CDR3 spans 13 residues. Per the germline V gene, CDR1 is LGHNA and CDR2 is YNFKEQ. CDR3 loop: CASSQGRGYEQFF. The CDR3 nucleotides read TGTGCCAGCAGCCAAGGAAGGGGTTATGAGCAGTTCTTC.

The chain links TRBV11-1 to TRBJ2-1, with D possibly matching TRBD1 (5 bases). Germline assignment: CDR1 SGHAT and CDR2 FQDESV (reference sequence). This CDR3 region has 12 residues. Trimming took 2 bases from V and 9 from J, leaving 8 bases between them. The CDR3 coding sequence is TGTGCCAGCAGCTTAAGGACACGTGAGCAGTTCTTC. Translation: CASSLRTREQFF.

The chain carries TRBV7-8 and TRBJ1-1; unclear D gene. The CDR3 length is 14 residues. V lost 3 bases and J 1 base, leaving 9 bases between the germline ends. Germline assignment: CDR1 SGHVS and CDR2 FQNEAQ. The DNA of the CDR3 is TGTGCCAGCAGCTTTCATCCGGGGAACACTGAAGCTTTCTTT. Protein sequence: CASSFHPGNTEAFF.

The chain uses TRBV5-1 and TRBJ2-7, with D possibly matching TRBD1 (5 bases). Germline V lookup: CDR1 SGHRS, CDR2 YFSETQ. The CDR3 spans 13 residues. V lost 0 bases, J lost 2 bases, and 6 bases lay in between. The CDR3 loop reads CASSLEGAYEQYF. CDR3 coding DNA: TGCGCCAGCAGCTTGGAAGGGGCCTACGAGCAGTACTTC.

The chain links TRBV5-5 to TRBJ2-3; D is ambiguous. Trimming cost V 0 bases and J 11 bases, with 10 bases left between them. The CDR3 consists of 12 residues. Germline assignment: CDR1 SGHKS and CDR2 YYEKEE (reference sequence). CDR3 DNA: TGTGCCAGCAGCTTGGACACACGAAGGCAGTATTTT. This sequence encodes CASSLDTRRQYF.

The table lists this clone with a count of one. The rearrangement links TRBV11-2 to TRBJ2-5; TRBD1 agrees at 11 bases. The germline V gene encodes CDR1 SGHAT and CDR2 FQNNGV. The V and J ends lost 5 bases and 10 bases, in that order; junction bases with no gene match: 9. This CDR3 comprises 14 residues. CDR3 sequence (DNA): TGTGCCAGCAGCCGGGGGGACAGGGGGTACCTCCAGTACTTC. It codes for CASSRGDRGYLQYF. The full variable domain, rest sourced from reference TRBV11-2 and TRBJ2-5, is EAGVAQSPRYKIIEKRQSVAFWCNPISGHATLYWYQQILGQGPKLLIQFQNNGVVDDSQLPKDRFSAERLKGVDSTLKIQPAKLEDSAVYLCASSRGDRGYLQYFGPGTRLLVL.

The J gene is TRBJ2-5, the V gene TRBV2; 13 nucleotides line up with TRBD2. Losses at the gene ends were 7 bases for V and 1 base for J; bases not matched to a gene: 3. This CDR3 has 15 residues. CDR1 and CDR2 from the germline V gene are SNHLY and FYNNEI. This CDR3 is CASTRTSGGQETQYF. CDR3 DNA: TGTGCCAGCACTCGGACTAGCGGGGGCCAAGAGACCCAGTACTTC.

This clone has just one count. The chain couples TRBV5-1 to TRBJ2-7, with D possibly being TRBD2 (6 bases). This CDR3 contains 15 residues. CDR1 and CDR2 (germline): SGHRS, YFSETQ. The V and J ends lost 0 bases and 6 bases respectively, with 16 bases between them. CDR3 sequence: CASSLAPVGGGEQYF. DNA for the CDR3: TGCGCCAGCAGCTTGGCCCCGGTGGGGGGAGGCGAGCAGTACTTC.

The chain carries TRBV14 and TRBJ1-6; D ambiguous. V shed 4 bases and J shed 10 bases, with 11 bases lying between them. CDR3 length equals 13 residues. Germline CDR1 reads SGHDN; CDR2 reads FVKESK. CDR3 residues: CASSPFGGSPLHF. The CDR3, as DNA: TGTGCCAGCAGCCCCTTCGGAGGATCACCCCTCCACTTT. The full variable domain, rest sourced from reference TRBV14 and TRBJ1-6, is EAGVTQFPSHSVIEKGQTVTLRCDPISGHDNLYWYRRVMGKEIKFLLHFVKESKQDESGMPNNRFLAERTGGTYSTLKVQPAELEDSGVYFCASSPFGGSPLHFGNGTRLTVT.

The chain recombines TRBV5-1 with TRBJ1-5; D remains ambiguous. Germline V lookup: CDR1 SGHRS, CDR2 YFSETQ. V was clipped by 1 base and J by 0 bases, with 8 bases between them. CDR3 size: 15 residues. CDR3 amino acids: CASSLTDYSNQPQHF. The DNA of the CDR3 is TGCGCCAGCAGCTTGACAGACTATAGCAATCAGCCCCAGCATTTT.

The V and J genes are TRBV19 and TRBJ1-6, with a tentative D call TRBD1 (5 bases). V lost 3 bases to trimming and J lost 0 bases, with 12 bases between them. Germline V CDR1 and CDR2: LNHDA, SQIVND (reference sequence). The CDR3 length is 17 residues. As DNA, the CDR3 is TGTGCCAGTAGTATGAGACAGTTTTTCTCCTATAATTCACCCCTCCACTTT. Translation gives CASSMRQFFSYNSPLHF.

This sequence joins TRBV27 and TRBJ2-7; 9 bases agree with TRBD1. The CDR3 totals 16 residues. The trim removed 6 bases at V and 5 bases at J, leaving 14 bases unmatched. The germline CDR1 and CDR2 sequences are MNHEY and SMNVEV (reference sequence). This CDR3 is CASSPLGGQGRNEQYF. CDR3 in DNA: TGTGCCAGCAGCCCCCTGGGGGGACAGGGTAGGAACGAGCAGTACTTC.

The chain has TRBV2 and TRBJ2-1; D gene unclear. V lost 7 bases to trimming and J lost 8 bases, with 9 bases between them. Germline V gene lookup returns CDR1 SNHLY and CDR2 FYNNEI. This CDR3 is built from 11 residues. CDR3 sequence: CASTYRDEQFF. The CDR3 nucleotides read TGTGCCAGCACCTACCGCGATGAGCAGTTCTTC. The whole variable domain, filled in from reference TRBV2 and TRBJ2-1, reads EPEVTQTPSHQVTQMGQEVILRCVPISNHLYFYWYRQILGQKVEFLVSFYNNEISEKSEIFDDQFSVERPDGSNFTLKIRSTKLEDSAMYFCASTYRDEQFFGPGTRLTVL.

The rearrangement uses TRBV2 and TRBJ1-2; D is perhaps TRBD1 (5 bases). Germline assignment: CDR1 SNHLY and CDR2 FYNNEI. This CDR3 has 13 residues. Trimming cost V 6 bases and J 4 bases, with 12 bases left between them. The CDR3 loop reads CASRLDSSYGYTF. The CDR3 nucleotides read TGTGCCAGCAGGTTAGACAGCTCCTATGGCTACACCTTC.

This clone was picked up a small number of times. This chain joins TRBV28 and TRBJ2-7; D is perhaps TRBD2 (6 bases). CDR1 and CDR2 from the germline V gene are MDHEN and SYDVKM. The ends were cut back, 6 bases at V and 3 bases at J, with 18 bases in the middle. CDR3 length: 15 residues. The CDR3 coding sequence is TGTGCCAGCAGGTCCAACATTGGAGGGGTCTACGAGCAGTACTTC. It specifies CASRSNIGGVYEQYF.

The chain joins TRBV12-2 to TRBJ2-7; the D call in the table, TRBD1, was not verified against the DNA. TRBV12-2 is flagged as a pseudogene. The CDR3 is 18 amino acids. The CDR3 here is CASRLGIGNSTGSYEQYF. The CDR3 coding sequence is TGTGCAAGTCGCTTAGGCATTGGGAATTCAACAGGCAGTTACGAGCAGTACTTC.

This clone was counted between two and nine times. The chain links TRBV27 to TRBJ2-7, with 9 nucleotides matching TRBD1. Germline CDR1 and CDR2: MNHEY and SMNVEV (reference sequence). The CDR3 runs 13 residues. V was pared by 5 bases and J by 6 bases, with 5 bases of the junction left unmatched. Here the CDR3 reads CASSPGQGLEQYF. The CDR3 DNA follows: TGTGCCAGCAGTCCCGGACAGGGGCTCGAGCAGTACTTC.

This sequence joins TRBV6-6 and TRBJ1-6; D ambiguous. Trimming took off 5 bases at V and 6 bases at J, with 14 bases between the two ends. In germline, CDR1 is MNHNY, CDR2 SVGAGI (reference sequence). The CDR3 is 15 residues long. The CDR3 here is CASSGPNTPNSPLHF. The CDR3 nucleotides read TGTGCCAGCAGTGGCCCGAATACCCCTAATTCACCCCTCCACTTT.

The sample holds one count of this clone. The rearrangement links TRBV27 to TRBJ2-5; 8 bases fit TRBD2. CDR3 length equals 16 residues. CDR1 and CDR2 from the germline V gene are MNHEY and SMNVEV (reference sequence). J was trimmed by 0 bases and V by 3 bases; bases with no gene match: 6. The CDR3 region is CASSLRIAGYQETQYF. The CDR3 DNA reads TGTGCCAGCAGTTTGCGGATAGCGGGGTACCAAGAGACCCAGTACTTC.

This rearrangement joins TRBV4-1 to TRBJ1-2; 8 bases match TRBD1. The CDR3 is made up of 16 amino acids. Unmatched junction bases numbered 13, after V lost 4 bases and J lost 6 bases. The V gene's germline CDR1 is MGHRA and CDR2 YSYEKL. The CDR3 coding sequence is TGCGCCAGCAGCCTCGGGACGGACAGGGACGCACATGGCTACACCTTC. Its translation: CASSLGTDRDAHGYTF.

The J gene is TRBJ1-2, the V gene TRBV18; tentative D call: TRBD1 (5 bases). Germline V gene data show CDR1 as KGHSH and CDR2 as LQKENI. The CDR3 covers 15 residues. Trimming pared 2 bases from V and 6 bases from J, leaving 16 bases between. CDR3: CASSPTVGREDGYTF. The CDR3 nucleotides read TGTGCCAGCTCACCAACAGTAGGCAGGGAAGATGGCTACACCTTC.

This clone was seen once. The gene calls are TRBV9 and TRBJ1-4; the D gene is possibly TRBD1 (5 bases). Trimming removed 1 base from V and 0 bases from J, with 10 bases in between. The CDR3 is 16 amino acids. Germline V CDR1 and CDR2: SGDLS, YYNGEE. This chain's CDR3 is CASSVFAGATNEKLFF. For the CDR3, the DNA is TGTGCCAGCAGCGTATTCGCGGGGGCAACTAATGAAAAACTGTTTTTT.